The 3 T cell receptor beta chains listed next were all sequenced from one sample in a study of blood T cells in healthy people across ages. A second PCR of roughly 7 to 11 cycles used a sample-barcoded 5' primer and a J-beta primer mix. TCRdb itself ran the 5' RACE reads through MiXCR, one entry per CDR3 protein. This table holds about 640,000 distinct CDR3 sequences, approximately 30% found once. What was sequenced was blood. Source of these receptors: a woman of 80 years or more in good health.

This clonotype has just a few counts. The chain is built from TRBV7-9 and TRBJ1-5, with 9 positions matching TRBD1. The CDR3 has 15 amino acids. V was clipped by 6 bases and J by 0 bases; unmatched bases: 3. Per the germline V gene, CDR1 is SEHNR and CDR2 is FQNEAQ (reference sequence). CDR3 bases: TGTGCCAGCAGTAGGACAGGGGCTAGCAATCAGCCCCAGCATTTT. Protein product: CASSRTGASNQPQHF. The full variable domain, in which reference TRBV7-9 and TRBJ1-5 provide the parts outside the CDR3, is DTGVSQNPRHKITKRGQNVTFRCDPISEHNRLYWYRQTLGQGPEFLTYFQNEAQLEKSRLLSDRFSAERPKGSFSTLEIQRTEQGDSAMYLCASSRTGASNQPQHFGDGTRLSIL.

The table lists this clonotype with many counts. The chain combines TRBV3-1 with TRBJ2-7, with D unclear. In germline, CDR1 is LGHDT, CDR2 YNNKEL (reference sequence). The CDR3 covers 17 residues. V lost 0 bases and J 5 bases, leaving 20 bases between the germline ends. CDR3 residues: CASSQDLWESSWDEQYF. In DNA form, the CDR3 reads TGTGCCAGCAGCCAAGATCTTTGGGAATCCTCTTGGGACGAGCAGTACTTC.

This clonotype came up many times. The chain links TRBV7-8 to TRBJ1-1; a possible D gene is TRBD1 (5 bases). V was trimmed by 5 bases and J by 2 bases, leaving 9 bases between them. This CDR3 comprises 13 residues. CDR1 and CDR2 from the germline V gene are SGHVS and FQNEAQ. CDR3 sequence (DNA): TGTGCCAGCAGCCGAGGGGTAAACACTGAAGCTTTCTTT. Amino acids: CASSRGVNTEAFF.